These 27 T cell receptor beta chains share one sample of origin, sequenced in a study of cytomegalovirus exposure and HLA in healthy donors (dated by TCRdb to 2015 to 2018). Preparation of the library involved the immunoSEQ multiplex PCR assay. A mixture of 60 forward primers for TCR Vbeta segments and 13 reverse primers for TCR Jbeta segments was used in the multiplex PCR. Sourced from immuneACCESS, this table was stored by TCRdb with only in-frame sequences that have V and J called. A share of the clones is absent; for the studies checked, an unresolved V gene accounts for under half, and the remainder has no known explanation. The sample table contains about 100,000 clones; only one count was recorded for about 77% of them. The ten largest account for 3.5% to 4% of the sample. The sample consisted of PBMCs. These receptors came from a woman aged 50 to 65 in good health and CMV-seropositive.

This chain joins TRBV30 and TRBJ2-1; TRBD2 aligns across 13 bases. CDR1 and CDR2 from the germline V gene are GTSNPN and SVGIG (reference sequence). Germline trimming cut 3 bases from V and 7 bases from J; bases unmatched to any gene: 9. CDR3 length: 16 residues. The CDR3, as DNA: TGTGCCTGGAGAGACGAACTAGCGGGGGGGCGGAATGAGCAGTTCTTC. Translated, it gives CAWRDELAGGRNEQFF.

This sequence joins TRBV7-6 and TRBJ2-4; unclear D gene. The CDR3 length is 15 residues. The germline V and J ends were trimmed by 0 bases and 1 base, with 7 bases remaining between them. Germline V gives CDR1 SGHVS, CDR2 FNYEAQ. The CDR3 reads CASSLAIGAKNIQYF. The CDR3 DNA reads TGTGCCAGCAGCTTAGCCATCGGGGCCAAAAACATTCAGTACTTC.

DNA for the CDR3: TGTGCCAGCAGCGTCCAGGGACAGGGGGCGACTGGCTACACCTTC. It encodes CASSVQGQGATGYTF. This chain connects TRBV9 to TRBJ1-2; 12 bases map to TRBD1. The germline gives CDR1 SGDLS, CDR2 YYNGEE. The V gene end was trimmed by 2 bases and the J gene end by 7 bases; junction bases not matched to a gene: 6. The CDR3 loop spans 15 amino acids.

This chain links TRBV10-1 with TRBJ2-5, with TRBD1 matching over 7 bases. The CDR3 totals 13 residues. With V trimmed by 4 bases and J by 3 bases, 2 bases remained unmatched. Germline-derived CDR1 and CDR2 are WNHNN and SYGVQD (reference sequence). Here the CDR3 reads CASSVDREETQYF. Written as DNA, the CDR3 is TGCGCCAGCAGTGTAGACAGGGAAGAGACCCAGTACTTC.

The chain couples TRBV29-1 to TRBJ2-5; 8 positions agree with TRBD1. The germline V gene encodes CDR1 SQVTM and CDR2 ANQGSEA. Trimming at V came to 6 bases and at J to 5 bases, leaving 8 bases not matched to a gene. The CDR3 covers 13 residues. CDR3 region: CSVPQGARETQYF. DNA for the CDR3: TGCAGCGTACCTCAGGGGGCCCGGGAGACCCAGTACTTC.

V and J are TRBV19 and TRBJ1-2; 7 nucleotides match TRBD1. Trimming cost V 5 bases and J 0 bases; bases outside gene matches: 9. This CDR3 region has 16 residues. The germline V gene encodes CDR1 LNHDA and CDR2 SQIVND (reference sequence). CDR3 sequence reads: CASSPPPGQTNYGYTF. DNA for the CDR3: TGTGCCAGTAGTCCCCCCCCGGGACAGACTAACTATGGCTACACCTTC.

Only a few counts were recorded for this clone. J is TRBJ2-7 and V is TRBV5-1; 12 bases fit TRBD1. The CDR3 has 14 residues. Germline CDR1 SGHRS, CDR2 YFSETQ. The V gene end was trimmed by 7 bases and the J gene end by 4 bases; junction bases not matched to a gene: 6. In DNA, the CDR3 is TGCGCCAGCGGCGCGGGACAGGGGGCTTACGAGCAGTACTTC. It is translated as CASGAGQGAYEQYF.

The chain couples TRBV6-1 to TRBJ1-2; D possibly corresponds to TRBD1 (5 bases). Trimming cost V 6 bases and J 1 base, with 6 bases left between them. Germline V lookup: CDR1 MNHNS, CDR2 SASEGT. This CDR3 contains 12 residues. CDR3 in DNA: TGTGCCAGCAGGGGGGGTAACTATGGCTACACCTTC. This translates into CASRGGNYGYTF.

This chain connects TRBV2 to TRBJ2-2, with 9 bases aligning to TRBD2. V lost 9 bases and J lost 0; bases outside the gene matches: 8. Germline V gene data show CDR1 as SNHLY and CDR2 as FYNNEI. This CDR3 spans 16 amino acids. The DNA of the CDR3 is TGTGCCAGTGAGGAGAGACTAGCGGCGAACACCGGGGAGCTGTTTTTT. Translation gives CASEERLAANTGELFF.

The rearrangement uses TRBV11-2 and TRBJ1-1; weak D call: TRBD1 (6 bases). CDR1 is SGHAT and CDR2 is FQNNGV in the germline V gene. V gave up 6 bases and J gave up 5 bases, with 19 bases separating them. CDR3 length: 15 residues. In DNA form, the CDR3 reads TGTGCCAGCAGGCGTCCCGGACAGACAATAACTGAAGCTTTCTTT. Amino acid sequence: CASRRPGQTITEAFF.

The chain uses TRBV2 and TRBJ1-1; D is ambiguous. CDR3 length equals 12 residues. V dropped 9 bases and J dropped 0 bases, with 8 bases sitting between them. Germline CDR1 and CDR2: SNHLY and FYNNEI. CDR3: CASVSLNTEAFF. CDR3 nucleotides: TGTGCCAGTGTCTCCCTGAACACTGAAGCTTTCTTT.

The CDR3 region has the DNA TGTGCCAGCAGCTTAGCATCTAGGAGAGAGACCCAGTACTTC. It is translated as CASSLASRRETQYF. This chain uses TRBV7-9 with TRBJ2-5, with D uncertain. This CDR3 has 14 amino acids. Germline CDR1 is SEHNR and CDR2 is FQNEAQ (reference sequence). Trimming stripped 0 bases from V and 4 bases from J, with 9 bases between.

The V and J genes are TRBV27 and TRBJ2-7; 9 bases agree with TRBD2. Germline V lookup: CDR1 MNHEY, CDR2 SMNVEV (reference sequence). V lost 2 bases, J lost 5 bases, and 7 bases stayed unmatched. CDR3 length: 15 amino acids. CDR3 loop: CASSLGPGGRDEQYF. CDR3 nucleotide sequence: TGTGCCAGCAGTTTAGGACCTGGCGGGAGGGACGAGCAGTACTTC.

V gene TRBV9 combines with J gene TRBJ1-1; TRBD1 is a possible D gene (5 bases). The CDR3 length is 12 residues. The germline V gene encodes CDR1 SGDLS and CDR2 YYNGEE. Trimming took off 4 bases at V and 4 bases at J, with 8 bases between the two ends. Written as DNA, the CDR3 is TGTGCCAGCAGCTCAGGGTTCACTGAAGCTTTCTTT. It codes for CASSSGFTEAFF.

This clone was counted a single time. This chain connects TRBV1 to TRBJ2-1; TRBD2, the D gene given by the table, was not confirmed from the DNA. TRBV1 constitutes a pseudogene. The CDR3 is 17 residues long. The CDR3 loop is CTSSQDREGGGVGEQFF. DNA of the CDR3: TGCACCAGCAGCCAAGATCGGGAGGGAGGGGGGGTCGGTGAGCAGTTCTTC.

V usage is TRBV5-1 and J usage is TRBJ2-1; TRBD2 aligns across 8 bases. V was pared by 2 bases and J by 8 bases, with 6 bases of the junction left unmatched. There are 14 residues in the CDR3. Looked up from germline, CDR1 is SGHRS and CDR2 is YFSETQ. Written as DNA, the CDR3 is TGCGCCAGCAGCTTAGGGGCGCGGGGGGATGAGCAGTTCTTC. Translated: CASSLGARGDEQFF.

The chain couples TRBV6-1 to TRBJ1-1, with D possibly TRBD1 on 6 matching bases. Per the germline V gene, CDR1 is MNHNS and CDR2 is SASEGT. Trimming took off 5 bases at V and 5 bases at J, with 12 bases between the two ends. The CDR3 sequence is 13 residues long. The CDR3 spells CASSLWGRTEAFF. The CDR3 nucleotides read TGTGCCAGCAGTCTCTGGGGGCGGACTGAAGCTTTCTTT.

V is TRBV12-5 and J is TRBJ2-7; maybe TRBD1 (5 bases). The germline V and J ends were trimmed by 2 bases and 4 bases, with 12 bases remaining between them. This CDR3 spans 14 amino acids. CDR1 and CDR2 (germline): LGHNT, FRNRAP. Here the CDR3 DNA reads TGTGCTAGTGGTTTGAGGCAGGGTCCATACGAGCAGTACTTC. As protein: CASGLRQGPYEQYF.

CDR3 residues: CASSFDIRGEKLFF. DNA for the CDR3: TGTGCCAGCAGCTTCGATATTAGGGGGGAAAAACTGTTTTTT. J is TRBJ1-4 and V is TRBV7-6; D perhaps matches TRBD1 (6 bases). The CDR3 runs to 14 residues. Trimming left V 3 bases short and J 8 bases short, with 13 bases between. Germline V gives CDR1 SGHVS, CDR2 FNYEAQ.

In DNA form, the CDR3 reads TGTGCCAGCAGCTCCCCAGGGGTGCCTGAAGCTTTCTTT. Its protein product is CASSSPGVPEAFF. The J gene is TRBJ1-1, the V gene TRBV7-9; a weak D match, TRBD1 (6 bases). The CDR3 consists of 13 residues. With 4 bases removed from V and 6 bases from J, the gap between germline ends came to 12 bases. Germline V gene sequence: CDR1 SEHNR, CDR2 FQNEAQ (reference sequence).

V is TRBV11-2 and J is TRBJ1-1; perhaps TRBD1 as D (5 bases). CDR1 and CDR2 from the germline V gene are SGHAT and FQNNGV. This CDR3 is 15 amino acids long. Between the trimmed V and J ends, which lost 1 base and 6 bases, there was a span of 15 bases. CDR3 sequence reads: CASSLVGRAVPEAFF. CDR3 DNA sequence: TGTGCCAGCAGCTTAGTTGGCAGGGCGGTCCCTGAAGCTTTCTTT.

The CDR3 loop reads CASSPPGNQPQHF. DNA for the CDR3: TGTGCCAGCAGTCCGCCGGGAAATCAGCCCCAGCATTTT. The V call is TRBV2, the J call TRBJ1-5; D unresolved. Germline CDR1 reads SNHLY; CDR2 reads FYNNEI. V was clipped by 5 bases and J by 4 bases, with 9 bases between them. This CDR3 comprises 13 residues.

The chain recombines TRBV4-2 with TRBJ1-1; 8 bases agree with TRBD1. Germline-derived CDR1 and CDR2 are LGHNA and YNFKEQ. CDR3 length: 19 amino acids. Trimming took 0 bases from V and 0 from J; bases not matched to a gene: 12. The DNA of the CDR3 is TGTGCCAGCAGCCAAGAGCCGACAGGGGCTCGGACCATGAACACTGAAGCTTTCTTT. Amino acid sequence: CASSQEPTGARTMNTEAFF.

The chain is built from TRBV5-6 and TRBJ1-1; TRBD1 might be the D (5 bases). The CDR3 is 14 amino acids. Looked up from germline, CDR1 is SGHDT and CDR2 is YYEEEE. Trimming removed 4 bases at V and 0 bases at J, with 10 bases between. The CDR3 DNA is TGTGCCAGCAGCGCCGACAGCCTGAACACTGAAGCTTTCTTT. Translating it yields CASSADSLNTEAFF.

This rearrangement joins TRBV5-5 to TRBJ1-4; 7 bases map to TRBD1. Germline lookup yields CDR1 SGHKS and CDR2 YYEKEE (reference sequence). With 0 bases clipped from V and 3 bases from J, the junction kept 2 bases outside the gene matches. The CDR3 runs 15 residues. The DNA of the CDR3 is TGTGCCAGCAGCTTGGAGACAGGGCCTAATGAAAAACTGTTTTTT. Translating gives CASSLETGPNEKLFF.

The chain links TRBV5-1 to TRBJ2-2; 8 bases match TRBD1. This CDR3 has 14 residues. V was clipped by 0 bases and J by 6 bases; unmatched bases: 1. CDR1 and CDR2 (germline): SGHRS, YFSETQ. Here the CDR3 DNA reads TGCGCCAGCAGCTTGGAACAGGGGGCCGGGGAGCTGTTTTTT. Protein sequence: CASSLEQGAGELFF.

The chain joins TRBV9 to TRBJ1-3; weak D call: TRBD1 (6 bases). V lost 3 bases to trimming and J lost 0 bases, with 13 bases between them. Germline CDR1 and CDR2: SGDLS and YYNGEE. CDR3 length: 16 amino acids. The CDR3 nucleotides read TGTGCCAGCAGCGACACAGGGCCCATCTCTGGAAACACCATATATTTT. It codes for CASSDTGPISGNTIYF.